The TCR beta chain described here comes from a study of control samples from healthy donors and cancer patients. Produced via immunoSEQ multiplex PCR; TCRdb's table is partial and in-frame only. The sample's table shows some 190,000 clones. The germline CDR1 and CDR2 sequences are MNHEY and SVGEGT. V lost 2 bases, J lost 2 bases, and 7 bases lay in between. The CDR3 runs to 15 residues. The TCR originated in a woman aged 25 to 45 in good health. The chain employs TRBV6-2 or TRBV6-3 and TRBJ2-6; D may be TRBD1 or TRBD2 (5 bases each). The sequenced sample consisted of blood. The CDR3 nucleotides are TGTGCCAGCAGTTACATGGGACCTGGGGCCAACGTCCTGACTTTC. Encoded protein: CASSYMGPGANVLTF.